This is a list of T cell receptor beta chains from one sample in a study of identical twins. Each CDR3 protein gets one entry after TCRdb re-called the 5' RACE reads with MiXCR. The sample consists of 1,800,000 or so distinct CDR3 sequences, about 32% of them appearing once. Material: cord blood. The source is a newborn girl in good health. Both conserved end residues are part of each CDR3. Each record gives: J gene, D gene, V gene, CDR3 protein. A D gene is named only where the DNA matches it firmly.

j_gene: TRBJ2-6
d_gene: NA
v_gene: TRBV29-1
CDR3aa: CSVSDSRSGANVLTF

j_gene: TRBJ2-7
d_gene: TRBD1
v_gene: TRBV29-1
CDR3aa: CSAQGQGGYEQYF

j_gene: TRBJ2-1
d_gene: TRBD1
v_gene: TRBV25-1
CDR3aa: CASSEYGTGGNEQFF

j_gene: TRBJ2-1
d_gene: NA
v_gene: TRBV20-1
CDR3aa: CSARALTSSYNEQFF

j_gene: TRBJ2-3
d_gene: TRBD2
v_gene: TRBV20-1
CDR3aa: CSARDPTTSASWDTQYF

j_gene: NA
d_gene: TRBD2
v_gene: TRBV20-1
CDR3aa: CSAMGGFSYEQYF

j_gene: TRBJ2-7
d_gene: NA
v_gene: TRBV6-2/TRBV6-3
CDR3aa: CASSYPAYEQYF

j_gene: TRBJ1-6
d_gene: TRBD1
v_gene: TRBV12-3/TRBV12-4
CDR3aa: CASSFGPGQANSPLHF

j_gene: TRBJ2-6
d_gene: NA
v_gene: TRBV11-2
CDR3aa: CASSLAPPSGANVLTF

j_gene: TRBJ2-3
d_gene: TRBD2
v_gene: TRBV7-2
CDR3aa: CASSLDYGAGVADTQYF

j_gene: TRBJ2-1
d_gene: TRBD2
v_gene: TRBV6-5
CDR3aa: CASSKTSGSPYNEQFF

j_gene: TRBJ2-1
d_gene: TRBD1
v_gene: TRBV20-1
CDR3aa: CSARSRTGQETQFF

j_gene: TRBJ1-1
d_gene: TRBD1
v_gene: TRBV20-1
CDR3aa: CSATTDRGPEAFF

j_gene: TRBJ1-1
d_gene: TRBD1
v_gene: TRBV6-2/TRBV6-3
CDR3aa: CASSYGRQGNTEAFF